What follows describes a single T cell receptor beta chain. What it binds is not known. Sequenced patients had shown CD8+CD57+ cell expansion by flow cytometry. Everyone among the patients had severe acquired aplastic anemia. Blood samples were obtained from patients who had received no prior therapy. CDR1 SGHKS and CDR2 YYEKEE come from the germline V gene (reference sequence). This CDR3 spans 13 amino acids. Trimming cost V 0 bases and J 3 bases, with 7 bases left between them. The data were obtained in a study of CD8+CD57+ T cells in acquired aplastic anemia. Study-level results: Patients shared 25 to 35 CD8+ CDR3 sequences with controls. Patients and controls had CD8+ Simpson's diversity values that were not significantly distinct.

Using genomic DNA as the template, TCR beta VDJ and CDR3 profiling was carried out. One entry per CDR3 protein, called by TCRdb with MiXCR from the reads. Of approximately 200,000 distinct CDR3 sequences listed, about half are singletons. Material for sequencing was sorted CD4+, CD8+, or CD8+CD57+ T cells (not recorded which) from PBMCs. The chain couples TRBV5-5 to TRBJ2-7; D remains unclear. This TCR was recovered from a human donor with aplastic anemia. The DNA of the CDR3 is TGTGCCAGCAGCTTGGACGGAAACTACGAGCAGTACTTC. It specifies CASSLDGNYEQYF.